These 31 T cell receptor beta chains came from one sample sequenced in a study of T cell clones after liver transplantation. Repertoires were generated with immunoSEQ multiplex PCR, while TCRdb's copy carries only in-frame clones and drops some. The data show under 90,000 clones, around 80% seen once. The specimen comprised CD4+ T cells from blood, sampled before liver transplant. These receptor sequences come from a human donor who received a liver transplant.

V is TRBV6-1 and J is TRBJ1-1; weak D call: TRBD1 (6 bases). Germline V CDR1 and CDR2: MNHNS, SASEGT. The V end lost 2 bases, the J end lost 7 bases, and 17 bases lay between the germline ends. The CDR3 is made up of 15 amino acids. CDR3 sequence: CASSEMGGGFGEAFF. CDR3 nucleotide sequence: TGTGCCAGCAGTGAAATGGGGGGCGGATTCGGTGAAGCTTTCTTT.

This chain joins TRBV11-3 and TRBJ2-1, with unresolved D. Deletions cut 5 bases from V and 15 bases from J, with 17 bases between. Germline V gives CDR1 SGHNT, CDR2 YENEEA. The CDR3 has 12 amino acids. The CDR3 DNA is TGTGCCAGCAGCCCCAGACGTGGGATAGGGTTCTTC. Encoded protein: CASSPRRGIGFF.

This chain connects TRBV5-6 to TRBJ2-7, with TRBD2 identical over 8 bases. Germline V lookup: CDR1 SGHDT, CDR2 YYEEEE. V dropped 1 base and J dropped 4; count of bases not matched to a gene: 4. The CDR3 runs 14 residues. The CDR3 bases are TGTGCCAGCAGCTTGCTTAGCGGGATGTACGAGCAGTACTTC. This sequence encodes CASSLLSGMYEQYF.

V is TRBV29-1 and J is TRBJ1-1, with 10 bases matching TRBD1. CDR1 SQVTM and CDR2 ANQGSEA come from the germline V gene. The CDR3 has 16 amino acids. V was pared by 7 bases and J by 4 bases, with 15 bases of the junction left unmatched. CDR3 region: CSAVPRQGAEITEAFF. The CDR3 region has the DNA TGCAGCGCCGTCCCTAGACAGGGGGCGGAGATCACTGAAGCTTTCTTT. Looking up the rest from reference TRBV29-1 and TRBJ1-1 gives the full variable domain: SAVISQKPSRDICQRGTSLTIQCQVDSQVTMMFWYRQQPGQSLTLIATANQGSEATYESGFVIDKFPISRPNLTFSTLTVSNMSPEDSSIYLCSAVPRQGAEITEAFFGQGTRLTVV.

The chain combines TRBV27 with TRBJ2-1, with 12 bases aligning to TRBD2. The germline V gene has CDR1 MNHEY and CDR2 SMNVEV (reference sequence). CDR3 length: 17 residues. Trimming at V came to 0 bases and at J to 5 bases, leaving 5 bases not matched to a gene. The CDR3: CASSLSSGLAGNNEQFF. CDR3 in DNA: TGTGCCAGCAGTTTATCGTCCGGACTAGCGGGAAACAATGAGCAGTTCTTC.

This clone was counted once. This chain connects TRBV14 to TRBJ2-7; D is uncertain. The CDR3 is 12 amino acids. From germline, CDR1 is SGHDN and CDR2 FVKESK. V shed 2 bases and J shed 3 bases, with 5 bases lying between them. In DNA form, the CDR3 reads TGTGCCAGCAGCCAACAGCGCTACGAGCAGTACTTC. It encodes CASSQQRYEQYF.

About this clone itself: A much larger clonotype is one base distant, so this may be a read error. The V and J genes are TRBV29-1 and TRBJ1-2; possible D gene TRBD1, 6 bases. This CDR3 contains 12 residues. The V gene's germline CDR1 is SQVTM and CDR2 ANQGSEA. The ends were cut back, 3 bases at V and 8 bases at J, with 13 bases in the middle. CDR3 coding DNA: TGCAGCGTTGACGGGGGGGGCGCGGGCTACACCTTC. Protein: CSVDGGGAGYTF.

The CDR3 DNA sequence: TGTGCCAGCAGACCCGTTTGGGGGGCGAAAGGCTACACCTTC. Translated, it gives CASRPVWGAKGYTF. The V and J genes are TRBV28 and TRBJ1-2, with D possibly TRBD1 on 6 matching bases. The CDR3 consists of 14 residues. V lost 6 bases, J lost 8 bases, and 19 bases lay in between. Germline V gene sequence: CDR1 MDHEN, CDR2 SYDVKM.

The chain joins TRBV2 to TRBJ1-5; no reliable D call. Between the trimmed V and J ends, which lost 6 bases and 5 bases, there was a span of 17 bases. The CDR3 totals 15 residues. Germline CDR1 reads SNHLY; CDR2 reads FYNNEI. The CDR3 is CASRGPALNDQPQHF. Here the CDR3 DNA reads TGTGCCAGCAGAGGTCCCGCCTTGAACGATCAGCCCCAGCATTTT.

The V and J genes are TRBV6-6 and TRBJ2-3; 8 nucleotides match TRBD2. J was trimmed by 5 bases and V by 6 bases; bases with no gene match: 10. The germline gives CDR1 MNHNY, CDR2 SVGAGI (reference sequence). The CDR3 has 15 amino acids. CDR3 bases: TGTGCCAGCAGCCGAGACAGCGGGAGTCGAGATACGCAGTATTTT. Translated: CASSRDSGSRDTQYF.

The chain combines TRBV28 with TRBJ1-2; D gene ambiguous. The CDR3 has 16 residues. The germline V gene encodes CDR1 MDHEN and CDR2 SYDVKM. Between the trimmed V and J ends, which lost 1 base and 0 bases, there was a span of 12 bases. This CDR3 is CASSLLPGLANYGYTF. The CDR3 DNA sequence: TGTGCCAGCAGTTTATTGCCCGGCCTAGCTAACTATGGCTACACCTTC.

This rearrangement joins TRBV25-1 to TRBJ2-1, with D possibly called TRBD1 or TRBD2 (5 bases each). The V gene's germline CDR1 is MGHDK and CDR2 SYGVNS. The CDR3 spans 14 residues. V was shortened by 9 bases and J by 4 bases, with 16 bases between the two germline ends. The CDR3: CASRDPSYYNEQFF. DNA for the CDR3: TGTGCCAGTCGGGACCCAAGCTATTACAATGAGCAGTTCTTC.

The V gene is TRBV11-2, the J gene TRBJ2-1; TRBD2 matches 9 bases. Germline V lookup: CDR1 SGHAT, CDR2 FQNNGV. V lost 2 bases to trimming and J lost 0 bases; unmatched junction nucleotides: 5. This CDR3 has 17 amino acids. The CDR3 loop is CASSLKAGGSSYNEQFF. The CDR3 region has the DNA TGTGCCAGCAGCTTAAAAGCGGGGGGAAGCTCCTACAATGAGCAGTTCTTC.

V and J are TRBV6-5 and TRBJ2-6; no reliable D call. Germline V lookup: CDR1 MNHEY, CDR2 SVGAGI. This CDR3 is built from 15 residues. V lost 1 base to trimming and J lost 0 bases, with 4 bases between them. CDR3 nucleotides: TGTGCCAGCAGTTACTGGGTCTCTGGGGCCAACGTCCTGACTTTC. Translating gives CASSYWVSGANVLTF.

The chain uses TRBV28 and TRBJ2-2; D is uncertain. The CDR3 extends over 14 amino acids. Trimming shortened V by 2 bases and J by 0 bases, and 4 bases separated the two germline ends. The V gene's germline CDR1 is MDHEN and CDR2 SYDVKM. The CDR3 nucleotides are TGTGCCAGCAGTTTAGGGGCGAACACCGGGGAGCTGTTTTTT. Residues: CASSLGANTGELFF.

CDR3 in DNA: TGTGCCAGCTCACCGCGACAGGGATCGGGGATTAGCACCGGGGAGCTGTTTTTT. It yields the protein CASSPRQGSGISTGELFF. V gene TRBV18 combines with J gene TRBJ2-2, with 7 bases lining up with TRBD1. CDR1 and CDR2 (germline): KGHSH, LQKENI. With 3 bases clipped from V and 4 bases from J, the junction kept 14 bases outside the gene matches. CDR3 length: 18 amino acids.

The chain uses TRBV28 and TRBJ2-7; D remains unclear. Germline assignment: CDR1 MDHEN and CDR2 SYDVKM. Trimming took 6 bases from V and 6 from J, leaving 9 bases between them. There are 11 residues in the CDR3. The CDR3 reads CASSVASEQYF. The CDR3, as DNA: TGTGCCAGCAGCGTGGCCTCCGAGCAGTACTTC. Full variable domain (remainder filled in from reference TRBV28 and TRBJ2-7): DVKVTQSSRYLVKRTGEKVFLECVQDMDHENMFWYRQDPGLGLRLIYFSYDVKMKEKGDIPEGYSVSREKKERFSLILESASTNQTSMYLCASSVASEQYFGPGTRLTVT.

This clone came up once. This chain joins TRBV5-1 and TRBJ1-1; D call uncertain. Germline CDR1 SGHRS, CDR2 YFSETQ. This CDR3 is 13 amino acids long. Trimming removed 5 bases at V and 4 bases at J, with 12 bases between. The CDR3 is CASSSQGPTEAFF. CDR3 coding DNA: TGCGCCAGCAGTTCGCAAGGCCCCACTGAAGCTTTCTTT.

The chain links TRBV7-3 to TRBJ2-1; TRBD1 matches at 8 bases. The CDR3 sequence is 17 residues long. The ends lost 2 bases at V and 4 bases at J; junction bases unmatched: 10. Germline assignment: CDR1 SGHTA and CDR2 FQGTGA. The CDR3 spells CASSLASGTGRYNEQFF. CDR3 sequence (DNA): TGTGCCAGCAGCTTAGCCTCCGGGACAGGAAGATACAATGAGCAGTTCTTC.

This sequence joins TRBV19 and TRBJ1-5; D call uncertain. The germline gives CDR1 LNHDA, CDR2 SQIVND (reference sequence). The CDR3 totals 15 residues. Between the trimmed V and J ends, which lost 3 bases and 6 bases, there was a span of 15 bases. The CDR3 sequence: CASSMVRTAGQPQHF. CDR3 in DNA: TGTGCCAGTAGTATGGTCCGTACAGCAGGTCAGCCCCAGCATTTT.

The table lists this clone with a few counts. CDR3 loop: CASRAGGYNEQFF. The CDR3 DNA follows: TGTGCCAGCAGAGCGGGAGGGTACAATGAGCAGTTCTTC. V gene TRBV6-5 combines with J gene TRBJ2-1; 10 bases align to TRBD2. The CDR3 loop spans 13 amino acids. Trimming removed 6 bases from V and 4 bases from J; junction bases left unmatched: 0. Germline CDR1 MNHEY, CDR2 SVGAGI.

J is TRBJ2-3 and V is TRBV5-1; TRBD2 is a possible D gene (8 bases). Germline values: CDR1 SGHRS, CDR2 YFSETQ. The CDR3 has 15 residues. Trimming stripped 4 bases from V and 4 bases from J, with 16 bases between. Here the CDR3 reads CASSREGQPADTQYF. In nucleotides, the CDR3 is TGCGCCAGCAGCCGGGAGGGACAGCCCGCAGATACGCAGTATTTT.

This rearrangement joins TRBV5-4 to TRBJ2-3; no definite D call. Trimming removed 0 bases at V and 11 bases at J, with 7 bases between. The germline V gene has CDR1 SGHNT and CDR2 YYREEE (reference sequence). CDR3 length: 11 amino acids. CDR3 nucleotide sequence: TGTGCCAGCAGCTTGGGCCCCAAGCAGTATTTT. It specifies CASSLGPKQYF.

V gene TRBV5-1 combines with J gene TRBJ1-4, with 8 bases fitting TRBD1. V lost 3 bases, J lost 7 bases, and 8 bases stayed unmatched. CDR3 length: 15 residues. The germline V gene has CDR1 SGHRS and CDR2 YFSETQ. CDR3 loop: CASSSQGAYSEKLFF. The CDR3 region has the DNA TGCGCCAGCAGCTCGCAGGGGGCGTATAGTGAAAAACTGTTTTTT.

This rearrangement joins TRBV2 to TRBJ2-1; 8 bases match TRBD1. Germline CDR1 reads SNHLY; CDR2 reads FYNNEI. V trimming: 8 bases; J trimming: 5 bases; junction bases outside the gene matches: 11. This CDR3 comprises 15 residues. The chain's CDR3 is CASCMGQARDNEQFF. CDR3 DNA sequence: TGTGCCAGCTGTATGGGACAGGCGAGGGACAATGAGCAGTTCTTC.

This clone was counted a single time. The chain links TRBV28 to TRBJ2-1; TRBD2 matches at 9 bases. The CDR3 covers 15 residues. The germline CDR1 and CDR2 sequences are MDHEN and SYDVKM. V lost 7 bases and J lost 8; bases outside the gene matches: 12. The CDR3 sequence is CASTLLAGPRDEQFF. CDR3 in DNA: TGTGCCAGCACCCTCCTAGCGGGACCCAGGGATGAGCAGTTCTTC.

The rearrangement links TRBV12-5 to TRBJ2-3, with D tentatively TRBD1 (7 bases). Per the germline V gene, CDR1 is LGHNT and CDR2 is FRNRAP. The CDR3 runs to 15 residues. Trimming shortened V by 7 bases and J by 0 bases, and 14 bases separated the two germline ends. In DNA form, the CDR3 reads TGTGCTAGTGCCCTGGGGGGACAGAGCACAGATACGCAGTATTTT. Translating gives CASALGGQSTDTQYF.

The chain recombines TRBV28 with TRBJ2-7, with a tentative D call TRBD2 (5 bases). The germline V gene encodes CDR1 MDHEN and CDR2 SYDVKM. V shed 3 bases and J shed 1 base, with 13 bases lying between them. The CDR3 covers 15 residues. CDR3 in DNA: TGTGCCAGCAGTTTCGGGGTCTTCGCGTCCTACGAGCAGTACTTC. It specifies CASSFGVFASYEQYF.

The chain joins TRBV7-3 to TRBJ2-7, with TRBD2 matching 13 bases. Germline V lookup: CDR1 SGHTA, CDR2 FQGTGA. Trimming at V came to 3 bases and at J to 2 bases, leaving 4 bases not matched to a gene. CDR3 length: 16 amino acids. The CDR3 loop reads CASSLFGTSGAYEQYF. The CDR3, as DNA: TGTGCCAGCAGCTTGTTCGGGACTAGCGGGGCCTACGAGCAGTACTTC.

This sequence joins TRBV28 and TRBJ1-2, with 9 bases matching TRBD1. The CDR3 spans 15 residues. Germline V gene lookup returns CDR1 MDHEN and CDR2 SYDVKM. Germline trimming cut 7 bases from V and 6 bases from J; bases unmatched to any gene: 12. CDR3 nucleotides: TGTGCCAGCAATCCCCCCGGACAGGGGAAGGATGGCTACACCTTC. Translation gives CASNPPGQGKDGYTF.

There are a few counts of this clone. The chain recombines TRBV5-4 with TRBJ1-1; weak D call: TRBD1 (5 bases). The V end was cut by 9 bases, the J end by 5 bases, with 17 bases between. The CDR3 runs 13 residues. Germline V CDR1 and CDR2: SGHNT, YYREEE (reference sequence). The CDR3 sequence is CATGRALETEAFF. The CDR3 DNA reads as TGTGCCACGGGACGTGCGCTGGAGACTGAAGCTTTCTTT. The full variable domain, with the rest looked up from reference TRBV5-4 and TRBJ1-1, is ETGVTQSPTHLIKTRGQQVTLRCSSQSGHNTVSWYQQALGQGPQFIFQYYREEENGRGNFPPRFSGLQFPNYSSELNVNALELDDSALYLCATGRALETEAFFGQGTRLTVV.